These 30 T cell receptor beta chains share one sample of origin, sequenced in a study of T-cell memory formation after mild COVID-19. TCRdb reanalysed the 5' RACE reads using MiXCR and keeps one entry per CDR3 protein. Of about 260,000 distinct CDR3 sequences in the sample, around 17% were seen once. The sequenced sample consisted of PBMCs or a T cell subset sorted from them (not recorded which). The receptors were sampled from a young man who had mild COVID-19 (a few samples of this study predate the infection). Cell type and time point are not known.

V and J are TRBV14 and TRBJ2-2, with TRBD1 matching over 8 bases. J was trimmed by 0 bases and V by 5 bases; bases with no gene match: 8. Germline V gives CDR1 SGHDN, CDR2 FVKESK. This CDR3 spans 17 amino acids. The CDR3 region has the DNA TGTGCCAGCAGCTCAAGCTTGACAGGGGCGAACACCGGGGAGCTGTTTTTT. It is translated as CASSSSLTGANTGELFF.

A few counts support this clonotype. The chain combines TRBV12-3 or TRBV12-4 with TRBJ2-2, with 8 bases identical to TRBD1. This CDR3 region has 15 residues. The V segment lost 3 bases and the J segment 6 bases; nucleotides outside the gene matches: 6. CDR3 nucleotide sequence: TGTGCCAGCAGTTTTCGGACAGGGATCCCCGGGGAGCTGTTTTTT. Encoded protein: CASSFRTGIPGELFF.

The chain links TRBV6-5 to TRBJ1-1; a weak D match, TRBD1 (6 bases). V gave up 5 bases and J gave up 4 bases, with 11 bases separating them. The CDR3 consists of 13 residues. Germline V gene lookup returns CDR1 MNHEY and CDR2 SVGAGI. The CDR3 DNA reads TGTGCCAGCAGTACCCTACAGGGCACTGAAGCTTTCTTT. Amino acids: CASSTLQGTEAFF.

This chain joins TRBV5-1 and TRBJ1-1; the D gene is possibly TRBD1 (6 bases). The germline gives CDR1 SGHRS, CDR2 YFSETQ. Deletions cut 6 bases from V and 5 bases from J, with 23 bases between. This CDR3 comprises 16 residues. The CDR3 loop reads CASNSNGGRFTTEAFF. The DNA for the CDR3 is TGCGCCAGCAATTCGAACGGGGGGCGGTTCACTACTGAAGCTTTCTTT.

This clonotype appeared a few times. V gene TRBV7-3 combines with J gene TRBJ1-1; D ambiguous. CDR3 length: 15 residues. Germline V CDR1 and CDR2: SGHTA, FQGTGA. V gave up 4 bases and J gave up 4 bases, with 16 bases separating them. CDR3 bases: TGTGCCAGCAGCTCGACCGGCAGCCCCGTCACTGAAGCTTTCTTT. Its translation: CASSSTGSPVTEAFF.

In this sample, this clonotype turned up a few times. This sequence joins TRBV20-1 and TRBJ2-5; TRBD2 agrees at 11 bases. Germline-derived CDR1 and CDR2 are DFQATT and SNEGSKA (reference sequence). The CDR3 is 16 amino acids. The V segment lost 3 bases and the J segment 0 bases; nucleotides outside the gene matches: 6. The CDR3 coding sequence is TGCAGTGCTAGCAAACTAGCGGGGGCCAACCAAGAGACCCAGTACTTC. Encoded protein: CSASKLAGANQETQYF.

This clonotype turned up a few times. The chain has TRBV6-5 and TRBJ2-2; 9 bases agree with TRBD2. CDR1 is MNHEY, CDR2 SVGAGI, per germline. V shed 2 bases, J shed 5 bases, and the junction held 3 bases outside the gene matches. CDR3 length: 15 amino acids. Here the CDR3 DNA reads TGTGCCAGCAGTTACCTAGCGGGATGGACCGGGGAGCTGTTTTTT. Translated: CASSYLAGWTGELFF.

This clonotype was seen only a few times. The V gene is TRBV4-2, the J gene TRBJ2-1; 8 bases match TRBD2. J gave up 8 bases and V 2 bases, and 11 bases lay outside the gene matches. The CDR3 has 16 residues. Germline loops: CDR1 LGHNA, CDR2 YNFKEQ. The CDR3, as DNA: TGTGCCAGCAGCCAACTCCCAACGGGGGGGCGCGATGAGCAGTTCTTC. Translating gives CASSQLPTGGRDEQFF.

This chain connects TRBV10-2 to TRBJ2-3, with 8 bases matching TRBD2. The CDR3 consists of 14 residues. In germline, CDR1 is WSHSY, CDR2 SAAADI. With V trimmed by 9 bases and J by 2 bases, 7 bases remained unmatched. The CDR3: CASKERGNTDTQYF. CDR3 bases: TGCGCCAGTAAAGAGCGGGGGAACACAGATACGCAGTATTTT.

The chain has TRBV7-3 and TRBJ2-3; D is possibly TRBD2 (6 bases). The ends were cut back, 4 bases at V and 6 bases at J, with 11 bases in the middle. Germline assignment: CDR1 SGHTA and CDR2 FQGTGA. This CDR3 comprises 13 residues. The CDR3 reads CASSSGLSDTQYF. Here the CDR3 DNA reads TGTGCCAGCAGCTCGGGACTCAGTGATACGCAGTATTTT.

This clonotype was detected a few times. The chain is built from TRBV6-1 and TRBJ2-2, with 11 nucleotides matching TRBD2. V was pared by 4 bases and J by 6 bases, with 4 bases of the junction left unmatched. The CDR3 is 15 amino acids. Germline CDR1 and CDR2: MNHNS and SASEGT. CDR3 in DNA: TGTGCCAGCAGTGTCGAACTAGCGGGGGCCGGGGAGCTGTTTTTT. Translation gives CASSVELAGAGELFF.

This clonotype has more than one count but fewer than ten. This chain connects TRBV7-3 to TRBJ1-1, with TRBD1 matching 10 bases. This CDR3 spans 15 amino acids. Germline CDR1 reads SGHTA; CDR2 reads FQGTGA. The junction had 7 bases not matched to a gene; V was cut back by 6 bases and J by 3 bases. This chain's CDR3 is CASSPTGGGYTEAFF. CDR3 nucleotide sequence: TGTGCCAGCAGTCCGACAGGGGGCGGGTACACTGAAGCTTTCTTT.

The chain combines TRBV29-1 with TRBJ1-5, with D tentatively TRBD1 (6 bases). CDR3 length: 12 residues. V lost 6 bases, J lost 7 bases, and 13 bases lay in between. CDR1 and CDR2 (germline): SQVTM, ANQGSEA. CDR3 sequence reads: CSVGDIGQPQHF. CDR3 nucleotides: TGCAGCGTGGGGGACATAGGACAGCCCCAGCATTTT.

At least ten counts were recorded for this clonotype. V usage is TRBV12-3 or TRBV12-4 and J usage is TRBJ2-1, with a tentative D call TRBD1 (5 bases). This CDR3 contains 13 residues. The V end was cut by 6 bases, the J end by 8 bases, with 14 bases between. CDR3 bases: TGTGCCAGCAGCCCGGCAGGGTTCCATGAGCAGTTCTTC. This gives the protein CASSPAGFHEQFF.

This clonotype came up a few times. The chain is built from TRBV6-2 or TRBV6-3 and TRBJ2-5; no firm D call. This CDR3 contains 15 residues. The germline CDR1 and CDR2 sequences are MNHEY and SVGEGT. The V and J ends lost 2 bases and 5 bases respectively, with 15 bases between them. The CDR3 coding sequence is TGTGCCAGCAGTTACCCAAGACAATTCGGGGAGACCCAGTACTTC. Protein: CASSYPRQFGETQYF.

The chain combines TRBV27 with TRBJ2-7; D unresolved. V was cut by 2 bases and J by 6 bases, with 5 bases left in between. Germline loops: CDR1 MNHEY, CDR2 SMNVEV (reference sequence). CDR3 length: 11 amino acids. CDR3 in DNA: TGTGCCAGCAGTTTACTGGGCGAGCAGTACTTC. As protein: CASSLLGEQYF.

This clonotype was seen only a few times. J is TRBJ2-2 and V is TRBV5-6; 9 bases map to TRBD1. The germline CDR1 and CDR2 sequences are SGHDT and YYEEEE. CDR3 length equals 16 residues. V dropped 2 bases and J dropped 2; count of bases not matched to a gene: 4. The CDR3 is CASSFWGQGNTGELFF. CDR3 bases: TGTGCCAGCAGCTTTTGGGGACAGGGAAACACCGGGGAGCTGTTTTTT.

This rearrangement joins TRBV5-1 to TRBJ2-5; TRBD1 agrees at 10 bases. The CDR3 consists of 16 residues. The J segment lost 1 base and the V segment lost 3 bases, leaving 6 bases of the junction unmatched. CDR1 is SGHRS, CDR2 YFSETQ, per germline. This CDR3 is CASSSGTGDRQETQYF. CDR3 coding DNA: TGCGCCAGCAGCTCTGGGACAGGGGACCGCCAAGAGACCCAGTACTTC.

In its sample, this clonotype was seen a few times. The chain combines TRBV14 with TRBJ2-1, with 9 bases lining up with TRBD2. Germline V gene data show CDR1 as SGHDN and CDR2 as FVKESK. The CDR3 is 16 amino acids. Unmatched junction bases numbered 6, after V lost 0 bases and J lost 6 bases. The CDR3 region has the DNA TGTGCCAGCAGCCAAGATCCGCGGGGGGGCTTCAATGAGCAGTTCTTC. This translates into CASSQDPRGGFNEQFF.

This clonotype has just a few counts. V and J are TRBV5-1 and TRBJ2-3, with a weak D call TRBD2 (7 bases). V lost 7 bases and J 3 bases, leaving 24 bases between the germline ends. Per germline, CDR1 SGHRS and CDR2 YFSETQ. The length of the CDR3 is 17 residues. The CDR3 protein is CASGNVEDGGLTDTQYF. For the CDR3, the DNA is TGCGCCAGCGGGAATGTCGAGGACGGGGGGCTTACAGATACGCAGTATTTT.

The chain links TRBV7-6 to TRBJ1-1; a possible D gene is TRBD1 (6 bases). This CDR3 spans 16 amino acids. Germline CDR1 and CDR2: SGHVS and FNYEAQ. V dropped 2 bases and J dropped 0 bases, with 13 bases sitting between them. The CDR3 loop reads CASSLMTGHMNTEAFF. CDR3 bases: TGTGCCAGCAGCTTAATGACAGGCCACATGAACACTGAAGCTTTCTTT.

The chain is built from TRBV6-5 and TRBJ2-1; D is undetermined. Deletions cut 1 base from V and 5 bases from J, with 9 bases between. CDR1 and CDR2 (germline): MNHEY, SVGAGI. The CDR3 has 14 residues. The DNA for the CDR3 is TGTGCCAGCAGTTACTTTGGCCTTAACAATGAGCAGTTCTTC. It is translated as CASSYFGLNNEQFF.

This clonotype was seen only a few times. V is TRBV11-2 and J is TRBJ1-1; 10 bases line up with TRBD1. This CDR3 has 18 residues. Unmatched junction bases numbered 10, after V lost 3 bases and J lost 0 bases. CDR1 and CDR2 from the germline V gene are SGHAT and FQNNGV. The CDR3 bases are TGTGCCAGCAGCTTCCCGGGACAGGGGACGGTTATGAACACTGAAGCTTTCTTT. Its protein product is CASSFPGQGTVMNTEAFF.

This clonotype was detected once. CDR3 in DNA: TGTGCCAGCAGCAAAGGGGCTACGGACCCCCCGTTGAACACCGGGGAGCTGTTTTTT. Its protein product is CASSKGATDPPLNTGELFF. The gene calls are TRBV21-1 and TRBJ2-2; the D call TRBD1 from the table was never checked on the DNA. TRBV21-1 is annotated as a pseudogene. This CDR3 is 19 amino acids long.

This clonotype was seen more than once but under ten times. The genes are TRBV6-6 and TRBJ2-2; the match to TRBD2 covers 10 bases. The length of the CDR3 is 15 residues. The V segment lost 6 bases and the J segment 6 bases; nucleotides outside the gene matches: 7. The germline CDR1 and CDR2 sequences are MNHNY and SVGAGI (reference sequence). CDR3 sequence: CASSLAGALPGELFF. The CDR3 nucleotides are TGTGCCAGCAGCCTAGCGGGGGCCCTCCCCGGGGAGCTGTTTTTT.

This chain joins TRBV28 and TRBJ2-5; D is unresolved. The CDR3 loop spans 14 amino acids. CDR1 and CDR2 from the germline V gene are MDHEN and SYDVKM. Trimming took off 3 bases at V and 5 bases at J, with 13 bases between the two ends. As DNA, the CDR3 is TGTGCCAGCAGTTTGATGTCAACAGTCGAGACCCAGTACTTC. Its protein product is CASSLMSTVETQYF.

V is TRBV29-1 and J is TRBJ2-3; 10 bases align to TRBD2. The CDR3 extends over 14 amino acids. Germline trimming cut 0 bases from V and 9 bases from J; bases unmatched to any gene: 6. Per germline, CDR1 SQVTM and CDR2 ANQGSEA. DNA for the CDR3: TGCAGCGTTGAAGATTATCTAGCGGGGGCAACGCAGTATTTT. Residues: CSVEDYLAGATQYF.

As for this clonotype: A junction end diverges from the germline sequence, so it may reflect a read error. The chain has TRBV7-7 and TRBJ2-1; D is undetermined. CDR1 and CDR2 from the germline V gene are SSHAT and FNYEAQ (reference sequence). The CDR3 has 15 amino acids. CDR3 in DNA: TGTGCTAGCAGCTTAGGAAGTACCCCCTACAATGAGCAGTTCTTC. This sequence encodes CASSLGSTPYNEQFF. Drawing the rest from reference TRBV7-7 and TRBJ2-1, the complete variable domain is GAGVSQSPRYKVTKRGQDVTLRCDPISSHATLYWYQQALGQGPEFLTYFNYEAQPDKSGLPSDRFSAERPEGSISTLTIQRTEQRDSAMYRCASSLGSTPYNEQFFGPGTRLTVL.

Written as DNA, the CDR3 is TGTGCCAGCAGTCGGCATGCAACGGGGGGACGAAGGTATGAGCAGTTCTTC. Amino acid sequence: CASSRHATGGRRYEQFF. V usage is TRBV25-1 and J usage is TRBJ2-1; 7 bases line up with TRBD2. The V segment lost 5 bases and the J segment 8 bases; nucleotides outside the gene matches: 18. The CDR3 spans 17 residues. CDR1 MGHDK and CDR2 SYGVNS come from the germline V gene.

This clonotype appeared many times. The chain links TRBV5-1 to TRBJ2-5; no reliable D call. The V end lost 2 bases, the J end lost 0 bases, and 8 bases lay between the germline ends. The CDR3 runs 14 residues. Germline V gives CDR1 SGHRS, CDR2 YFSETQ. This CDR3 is CASSLGRDQETQYF. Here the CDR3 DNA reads TGCGCCAGCAGCTTAGGCAGAGACCAAGAGACCCAGTACTTC.